The 10 T cell receptor beta chains below come from one sample, sequenced in a study of blood T cell repertoires in COVID-19 (dated by TCRdb to 2020 to 2022). The library was built by means of the immunoSEQ multiplex PCR assay. TCRdb took this table from immuneACCESS and kept in-frame rearrangements with V and J called. Such tables lack part of the clones; where checked against another copy, unresolved V genes explain under half of the gap, and the rest is unexplained. The sample table lists around 180,000 clones, 76% of them with a count of one. Roughly 17% of the sample goes to the ten largest clones. Sequenced input: PBMCs or T cells enriched from blood (not recorded which). These receptors all stem from a woman in her fifties or sixties with acute COVID-19.

The chain links TRBV6-5 to TRBJ2-1; 7 bases agree with TRBD1. CDR1 and CDR2 from the germline V gene are MNHEY and SVGAGI. The V gene end was trimmed by 8 bases and the J gene end by 6 bases; junction bases not matched to a gene: 13. The CDR3 covers 15 residues. The CDR3 DNA follows: TGTGCCAGCTCCTTTTCCACAGGGGCGGGCAATGAGCAGTTCTTC. This translates into CASSFSTGAGNEQFF.

This chain joins TRBV6-5 and TRBJ1-5; TRBD1 aligns across 7 bases. CDR1 MNHEY and CDR2 SVGAGI come from the germline V gene. The CDR3 totals 15 residues. The ends lost 6 bases at V and 1 base at J; junction bases unmatched: 6. The CDR3 here is CASRVGGQSNQPQHF. The CDR3 DNA reads TGTGCCAGCAGGGTGGGGGGACAGAGCAATCAGCCCCAGCATTTT.

This chain joins TRBV11-2 and TRBJ2-3, with a tentative D call TRBD2 (5 bases). Trimming removed 1 base from V and 9 bases from J, with 8 bases in between. This CDR3 is 12 amino acids long. The V gene's germline CDR1 is SGHAT and CDR2 FQNNGV. In DNA, the CDR3 is TGTGCCAGCAGCTTAGGACTAAGCACGCAGTATTTT. This codes for CASSLGLSTQYF.

This rearrangement joins TRBV5-1 to TRBJ2-1, with D possibly matching TRBD1 (5 bases). The CDR3 loop spans 14 amino acids. Germline loops: CDR1 SGHRS, CDR2 YFSETQ. V was pared by 3 bases and J by 4 bases, with 11 bases between. The CDR3 sequence is CASSSPDKYNEQFF. The CDR3 DNA is TGCGCCAGCAGCTCCCCGGACAAATACAATGAGCAGTTCTTC.

This clone was detected a few times. The gene calls are TRBV5-6 and TRBJ1-1; no clear D. Trimming left V 5 bases short and J 4 bases short, with 9 bases between. The CDR3 is made up of 12 amino acids. Germline CDR1 SGHDT, CDR2 YYEEEE. CDR3 bases: TGTGCCAGCAGTATACAGTTCACTGAAGCTTTCTTT. The encoded protein is CASSIQFTEAFF.

The sample holds a few counts of this clone. CDR3 coding DNA: TGTGCCAGCAGTGCCACAGGGTCCAGCGAGCAGTACGTC. Its protein is CASSATGSSEQYV. The V gene is TRBV9, the J gene TRBJ2-7, with TRBD1 as a possible D gene (6 bases). Trimming removed 5 bases from V and 6 bases from J, with 15 bases in between. Germline CDR1 SGDLS, CDR2 YYNGEE. The CDR3 length is 13 residues.

The V and J genes are TRBV19 and TRBJ2-3; weak D call: TRBD2 (6 bases). Germline V gene data show CDR1 as LNHDA and CDR2 as SQIVND (reference sequence). Trimming cost V 5 bases and J 0 bases, with 12 bases left between them. This CDR3 is 15 amino acids long. CDR3 protein: CASSVRGTSTDTQYF. The CDR3 DNA is TGTGCCAGTAGTGTCCGGGGGACTAGCACAGATACGCAGTATTTT.

J is TRBJ1-2 and V is TRBV10-3; TRBD1 agrees at 7 bases. Germline CDR1 and CDR2: ENHRY and SYGVKD. This CDR3 is built from 15 residues. V trimming: 0 bases; J trimming: 3 bases; junction bases outside the gene matches: 4. CDR3 sequence reads: CAISESQGVDYGYTF. The CDR3 bases are TGTGCCATCAGTGAGTCGCAGGGGGTTGACTATGGCTACACCTTC.

The genes are TRBV7-3 and TRBJ1-1; possibly TRBD1 for D (6 bases). The CDR3 covers 14 residues. The V end was cut by 1 base, the J end by 1 base, with 7 bases between. Germline assignment: CDR1 SGHTA and CDR2 FQGTGA. The CDR3 spells CASSLIGGNTEAFF. CDR3 nucleotide sequence: TGTGCCAGCAGCTTAATAGGGGGGAACACTGAAGCTTTCTTT.

The chain combines TRBV20-1 with TRBJ2-1; 11 nucleotides match TRBD2. J lost 7 bases, V lost 3 bases, and 8 bases had no gene match. The CDR3 extends over 15 amino acids. Germline V gene sequence: CDR1 DFQATT, CDR2 SNEGSKA (reference sequence). CDR3 residues: CSASPRLAGINEQFF. In DNA form, the CDR3 reads TGCAGTGCTAGTCCCAGACTAGCGGGGATAAATGAGCAGTTCTTC.